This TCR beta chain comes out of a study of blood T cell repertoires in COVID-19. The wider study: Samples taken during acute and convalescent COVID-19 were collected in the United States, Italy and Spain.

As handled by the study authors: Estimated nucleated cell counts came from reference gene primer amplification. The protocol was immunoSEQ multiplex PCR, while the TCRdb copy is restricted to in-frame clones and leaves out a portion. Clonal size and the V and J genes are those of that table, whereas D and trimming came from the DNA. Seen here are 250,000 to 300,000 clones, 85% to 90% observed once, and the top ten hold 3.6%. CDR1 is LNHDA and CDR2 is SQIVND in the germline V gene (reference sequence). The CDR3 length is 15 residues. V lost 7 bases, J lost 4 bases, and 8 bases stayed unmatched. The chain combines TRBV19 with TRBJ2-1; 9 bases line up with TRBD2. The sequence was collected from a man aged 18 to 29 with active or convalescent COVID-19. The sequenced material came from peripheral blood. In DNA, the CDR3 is TGTGCCAGTAATCTGCTAGCGGGGTCGTACAATGAGCAGTTCTTC. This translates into CASNLLAGSYNEQFF. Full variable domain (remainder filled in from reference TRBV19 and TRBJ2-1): DGGITQSPKYLFRKEGQNVTLSCEQNLNHDAMYWYRQDPGQGLRLIYYSQIVNDFQKGDIAEGYSVSREKKESFPLTVTSAQKNPTAFYLCASNLLAGSYNEQFFGPGTRLTVL.